Given below is one T cell receptor beta chain in context. The target antigen is unknown. The PCR used 60 Vbeta and 13 Jbeta primers. The data were produced by immunoSEQ multiplex PCR, yet TCRdb's version contains in-frame clones alone and is incomplete. The data hold about 160,000 clones, with around three quarters observed a single time. The CDR3 spans 12 residues. Germline V gene sequence: CDR1 SGHAT, CDR2 FQNNGV. V lost 3 bases and J lost 11; bases outside the gene matches: 2. This specimen comes from a study of cytomegalovirus exposure and HLA in healthy donors. Notes on the study in general: Donors were assumed by presence/absence analyses to have roughly uniform sequencing depth. Reports indicate that TCR beta sequences accurately predicted the HLA-A and HLA-B alleles of most subjects.

Though probably carrying unrecorded immune exposures, donors were nominally healthy at sampling. This chain links TRBV11-2 with TRBJ2-5; 11 nucleotides line up with TRBD2. Sequenced input: PBMCs. The TCR originated in a man in his forties or fifties in good health and CMV-seronegative. The chain's CDR3 is CASSFSGREQYF. The CDR3, as DNA: TGTGCCAGCAGCTTTAGCGGGAGGGAGCAGTACTTC.